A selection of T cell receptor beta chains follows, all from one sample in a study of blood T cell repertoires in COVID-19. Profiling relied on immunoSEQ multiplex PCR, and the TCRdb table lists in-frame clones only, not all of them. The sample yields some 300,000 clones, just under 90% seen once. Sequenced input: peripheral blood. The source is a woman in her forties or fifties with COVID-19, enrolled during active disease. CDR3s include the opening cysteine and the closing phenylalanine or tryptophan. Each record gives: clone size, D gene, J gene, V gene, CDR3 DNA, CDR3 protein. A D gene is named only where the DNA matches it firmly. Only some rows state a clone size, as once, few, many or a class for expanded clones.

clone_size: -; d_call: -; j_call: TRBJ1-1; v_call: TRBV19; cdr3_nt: TGTGCCAGTAGTATCGGGACTGAAGCTTTCTTT; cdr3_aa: CASSIGTEAFF
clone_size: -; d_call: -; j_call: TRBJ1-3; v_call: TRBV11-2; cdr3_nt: TGTGCCAGCAGCTTATACAGAAACACCATATATTTT; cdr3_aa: CASSLYRNTIYF
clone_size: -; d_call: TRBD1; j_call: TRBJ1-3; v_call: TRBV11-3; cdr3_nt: TGTGCCAGCAGCCGAGGGGACAGGGACTTCTCTGGAAACACCATATATTTT; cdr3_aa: CASSRGDRDFSGNTIYF
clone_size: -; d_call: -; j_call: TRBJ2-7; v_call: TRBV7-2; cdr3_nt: TGTGCCAGCAGCCATGAAAGGGGCCGGGCCTACGAGCAGTACTTC; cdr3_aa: CASSHERGRAYEQYF
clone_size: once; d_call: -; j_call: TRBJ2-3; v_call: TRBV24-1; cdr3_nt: TGTGCCACCAAGAGCGGCTCCTTAACTAGCACAGATACGCAGTATTTT; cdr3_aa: CATKSGSLTSTDTQYF
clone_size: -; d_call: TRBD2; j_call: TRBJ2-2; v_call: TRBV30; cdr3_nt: TGTGCCTGGAGGGGGACTAGCGCCGGGGAGCTGTTTTTT; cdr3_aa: CAWRGTSAGELFF
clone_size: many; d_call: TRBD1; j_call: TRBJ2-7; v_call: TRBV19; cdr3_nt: TGTGCCAGTAGTGGGACAGGGAATCCCTTCGAGCAGTACTTC; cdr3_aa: CASSGTGNPFEQYF
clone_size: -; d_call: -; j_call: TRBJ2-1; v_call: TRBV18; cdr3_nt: TGTGCCAGCTCACTCGCGGGACTCTACAATGAGCAGTTCTTC; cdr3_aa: CASSLAGLYNEQFF
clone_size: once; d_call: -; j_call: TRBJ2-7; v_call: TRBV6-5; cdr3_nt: TGTGCCAGCTTGGGTGGCAGGGTCCCTTCCGAGCAGTACTTC; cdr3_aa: CASLGGRVPSEQYF
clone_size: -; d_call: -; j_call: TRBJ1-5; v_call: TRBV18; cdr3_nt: TGTGCCAGCTCACAAATCCAAAAACTTCAGCCCCAGCATTTT; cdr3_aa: CASSQIQKLQPQHF
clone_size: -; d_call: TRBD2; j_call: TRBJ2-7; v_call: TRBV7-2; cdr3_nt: TGTGCCAGCAGCGCGACTAGCGGGAAATACGAGCAGTACTTC; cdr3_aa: CASSATSGKYEQYF
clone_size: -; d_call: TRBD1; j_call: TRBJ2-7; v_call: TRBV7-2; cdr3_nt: TGTGCCAGCAGCCCAAAGGGTGGTGGGACAGGGGTCTCCTACGAGCAGTACTTC; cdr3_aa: CASSPKGGGTGVSYEQYF
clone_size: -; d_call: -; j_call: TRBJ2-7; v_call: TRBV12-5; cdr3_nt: TGTGCTAGTGGTTTGGGGGGTAAGGGGTACGAGCAGTACTTC; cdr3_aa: CASGLGGKGYEQYF
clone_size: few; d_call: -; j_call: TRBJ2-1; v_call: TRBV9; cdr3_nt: TGTGCCAGCAGCGTAAGTCAGGAACCCACGAATGAGCAGTTCTTC; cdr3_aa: CASSVSQEPTNEQFF
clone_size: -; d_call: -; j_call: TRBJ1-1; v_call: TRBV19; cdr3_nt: TGTGCCAGTAGGGATCCGGGACATAGCACTGAAGCTTTCTTT; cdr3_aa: CASRDPGHSTEAFF
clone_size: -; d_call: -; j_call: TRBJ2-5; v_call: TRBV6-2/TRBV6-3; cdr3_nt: TGTGCCAGCAGTCCCCCGGGGGCCCAGTACTTC; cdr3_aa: CASSPPGAQYF
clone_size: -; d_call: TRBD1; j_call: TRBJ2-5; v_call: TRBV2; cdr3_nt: TGTGCCAGCAGTGCGGGGACAGGGACACAAGAGACCCAGTACTTC; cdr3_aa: CASSAGTGTQETQYF
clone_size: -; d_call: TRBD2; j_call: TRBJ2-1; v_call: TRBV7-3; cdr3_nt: TGTGCCAGCAGCTTAATTGGGACTAGCGGGAGAGTTGGGAATGAGCAGTTCTTC; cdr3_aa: CASSLIGTSGRVGNEQFF
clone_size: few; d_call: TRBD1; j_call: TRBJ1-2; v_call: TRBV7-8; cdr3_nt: TGTGCCAGCAGCTTAGCGGGACAGGGGTTTGGCTACACCTTC; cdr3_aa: CASSLAGQGFGYTF
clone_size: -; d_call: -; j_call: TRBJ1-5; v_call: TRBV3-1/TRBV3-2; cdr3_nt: TGTGCCAGCACGGGAGGGTTGGGTCAGCCCCAGCATTTT; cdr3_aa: CASTGGLGQPQHF
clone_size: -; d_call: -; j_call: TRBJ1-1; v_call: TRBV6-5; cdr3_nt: TGTGCCAGCAGTTACGTCGGCAGGGACACTGAAGCTTTCTTT; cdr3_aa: CASSYVGRDTEAFF
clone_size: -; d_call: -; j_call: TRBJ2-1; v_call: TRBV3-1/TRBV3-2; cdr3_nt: TGTGCCAGCAGCCAAGATATACGGGGTGAGCAGTTCTTC; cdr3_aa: CASSQDIRGEQFF
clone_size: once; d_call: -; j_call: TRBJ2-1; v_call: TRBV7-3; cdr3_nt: TGTGCCAGCAGCCCAGCAGGGTCCTACAATGAGCAGTTCTTC; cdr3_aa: CASSPAGSYNEQFF
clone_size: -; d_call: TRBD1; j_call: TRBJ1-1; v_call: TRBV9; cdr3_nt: TGTGCCAGCAGCGAAACAGGGGGAGGGACTGAAGCTTTCTTT; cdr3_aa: CASSETGGGTEAFF
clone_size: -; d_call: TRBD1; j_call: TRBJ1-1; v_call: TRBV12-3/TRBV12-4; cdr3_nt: TGTGCCAGCAGTATAGACAGGGCTGAAGCTTTCTTT; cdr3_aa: CASSIDRAEAFF
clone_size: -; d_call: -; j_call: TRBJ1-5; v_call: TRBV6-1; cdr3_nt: TGTGCCAGCAGTGAAGCGAACAGCTATCAGCCCCAGCATTTT; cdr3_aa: CASSEANSYQPQHF
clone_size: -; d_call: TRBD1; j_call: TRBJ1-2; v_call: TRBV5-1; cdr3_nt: TGCGCCAGCAGCGAAGGGACAGGGGATGGCTACACCTTC; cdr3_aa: CASSEGTGDGYTF
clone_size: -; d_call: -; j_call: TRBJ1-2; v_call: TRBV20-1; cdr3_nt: TGCAGTGCCCCGACCAGGGGCGGCTACACCTTC; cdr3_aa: CSAPTRGGYTF
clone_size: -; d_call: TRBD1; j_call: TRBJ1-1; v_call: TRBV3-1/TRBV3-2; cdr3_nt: TGTGCCAGCAGCCCCGGGACAGGTGTGGGTAACACTGAAGCTTTCTTT; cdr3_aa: CASSPGTGVGNTEAFF
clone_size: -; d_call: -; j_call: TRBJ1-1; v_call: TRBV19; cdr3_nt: TGTGCCAGTAGTATAGATCGGGGAGGGGAGGGCACTGAAGCTTTCTTT; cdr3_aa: CASSIDRGGEGTEAFF
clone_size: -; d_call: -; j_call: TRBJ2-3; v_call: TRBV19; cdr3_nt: TGTGCCAGTAGTATAGATGGCGGTCACACAGATACGCAGTATTTT; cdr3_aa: CASSIDGGHTDTQYF
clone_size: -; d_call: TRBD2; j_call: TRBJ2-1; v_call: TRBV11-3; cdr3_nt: TGTGCCAGCAGCTTAGTTAGCGGGAAATCCTACAATGAGCAGTTCTTC; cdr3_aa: CASSLVSGKSYNEQFF
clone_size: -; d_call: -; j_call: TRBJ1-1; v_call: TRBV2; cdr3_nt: TGTGCCAGCAAAATTGACATTAACACTGAAGCTTTCTTT; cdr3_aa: CASKIDINTEAFF
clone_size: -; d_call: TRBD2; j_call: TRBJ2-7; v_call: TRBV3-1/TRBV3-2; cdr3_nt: TGTGCCAGCAGTCACGGGACTAGCGGGAGGGCCTCCTACGAGCAGTACTTC; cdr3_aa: CASSHGTSGRASYEQYF
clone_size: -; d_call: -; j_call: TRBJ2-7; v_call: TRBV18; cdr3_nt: TGTGCCAGCTCACCACCTCTCAACTACTACGAGCAGTACTTC; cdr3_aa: CASSPPLNYYEQYF
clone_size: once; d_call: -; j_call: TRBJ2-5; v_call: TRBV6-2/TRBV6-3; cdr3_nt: TGTGCCAGCAGCCGGGACACCCTGGGGGCCCAGTACTTC; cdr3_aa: CASSRDTLGAQYF
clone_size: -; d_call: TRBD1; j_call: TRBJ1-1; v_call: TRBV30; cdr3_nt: TGTGCCTGGAGTGTTAGAGGACAGGGAAACACTGAAGCTTTCTTT; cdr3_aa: CAWSVRGQGNTEAFF
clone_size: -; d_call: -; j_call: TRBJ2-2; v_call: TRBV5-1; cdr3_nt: TGCGCCAGCAGCCCTCCGGGCACCGGGGAGCTGTTTTTT; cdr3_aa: CASSPPGTGELFF